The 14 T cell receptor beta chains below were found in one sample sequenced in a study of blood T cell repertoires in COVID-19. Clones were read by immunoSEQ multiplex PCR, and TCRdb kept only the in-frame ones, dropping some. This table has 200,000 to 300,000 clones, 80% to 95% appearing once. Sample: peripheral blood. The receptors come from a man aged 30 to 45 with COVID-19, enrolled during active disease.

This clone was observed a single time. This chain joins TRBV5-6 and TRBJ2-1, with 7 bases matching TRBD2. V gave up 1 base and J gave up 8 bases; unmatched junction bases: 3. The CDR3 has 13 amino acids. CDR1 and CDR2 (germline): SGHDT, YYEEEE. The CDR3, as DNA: TGTGCCAGCAGCTTGCGGGGAGGGGATGAGCAGTTCTTC. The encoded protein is CASSLRGGDEQFF.

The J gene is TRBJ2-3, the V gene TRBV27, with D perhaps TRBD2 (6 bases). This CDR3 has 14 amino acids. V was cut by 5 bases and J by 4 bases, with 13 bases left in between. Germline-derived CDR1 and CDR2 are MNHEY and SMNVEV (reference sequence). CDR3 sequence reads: CASSLRLGSDTQYF. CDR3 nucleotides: TGTGCCAGCAGTCTCCGACTAGGTTCAGATACGCAGTATTTT.

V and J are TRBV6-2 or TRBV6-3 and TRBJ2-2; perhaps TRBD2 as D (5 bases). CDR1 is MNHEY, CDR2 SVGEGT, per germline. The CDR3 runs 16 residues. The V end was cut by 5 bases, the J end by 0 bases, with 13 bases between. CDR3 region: CASSPRTFANTGELFF. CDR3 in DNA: TGTGCCAGCAGTCCGCGGACTTTCGCGAACACCGGGGAGCTGTTTTTT.

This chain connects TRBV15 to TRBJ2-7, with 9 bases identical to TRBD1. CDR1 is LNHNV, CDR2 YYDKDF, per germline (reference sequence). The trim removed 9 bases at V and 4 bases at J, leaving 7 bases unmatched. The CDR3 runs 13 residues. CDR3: CATRVQGAYEQYF. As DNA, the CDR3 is TGTGCCACAAGGGTACAGGGGGCTTACGAGCAGTACTTC.

The DNA for the CDR3 is TGCGCCAGCAGCTTGGTTGGAGGGAAGAACACTGAAGCTTTCTTT. This gives the protein CASSLVGGKNTEAFF. The chain links TRBV5-1 to TRBJ1-1; unclear D gene. V was trimmed by 0 bases and J by 1 base, leaving 10 bases between them. The germline CDR1 and CDR2 sequences are SGHRS and YFSETQ. The CDR3 runs to 15 residues.

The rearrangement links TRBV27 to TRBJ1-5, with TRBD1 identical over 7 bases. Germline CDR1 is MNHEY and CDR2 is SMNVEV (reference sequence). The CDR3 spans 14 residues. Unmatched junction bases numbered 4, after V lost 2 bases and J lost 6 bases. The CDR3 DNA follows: TGTGCCAGCAGTTTAGAGGGGGCGGGTCAGCCCCAGCATTTT. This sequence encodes CASSLEGAGQPQHF.

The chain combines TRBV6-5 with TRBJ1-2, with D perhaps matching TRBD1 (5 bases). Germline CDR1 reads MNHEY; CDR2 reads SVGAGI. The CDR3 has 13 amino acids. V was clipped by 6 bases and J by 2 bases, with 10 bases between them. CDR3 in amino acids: CASRLRQNYGYTF. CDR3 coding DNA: TGTGCCAGCAGACTACGACAGAACTATGGCTACACCTTC.

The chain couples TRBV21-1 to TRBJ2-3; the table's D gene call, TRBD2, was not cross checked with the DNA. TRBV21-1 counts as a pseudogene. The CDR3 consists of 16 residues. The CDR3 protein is CASTRDWAGSTDTQYF. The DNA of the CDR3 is TGTGCCAGCACCAGGGACTGGGCAGGGAGCACAGATACGCAGTATTTT.

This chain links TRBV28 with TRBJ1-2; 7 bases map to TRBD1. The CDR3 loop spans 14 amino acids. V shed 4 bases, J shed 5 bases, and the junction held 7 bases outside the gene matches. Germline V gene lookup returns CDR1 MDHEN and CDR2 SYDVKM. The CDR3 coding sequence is TGTGCCAGCAGTTCGCACTCAGGGGGATATGGCTACACCTTC. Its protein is CASSSHSGGYGYTF.

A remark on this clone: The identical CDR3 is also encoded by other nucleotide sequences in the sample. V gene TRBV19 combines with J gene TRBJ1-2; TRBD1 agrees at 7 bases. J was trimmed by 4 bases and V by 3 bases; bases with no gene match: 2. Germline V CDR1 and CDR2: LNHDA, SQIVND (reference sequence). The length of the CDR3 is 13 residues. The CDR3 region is CASSISGGYGYTF. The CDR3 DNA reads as TGTGCCAGTAGTATCTCAGGGGGCTATGGCTACACCTTC.

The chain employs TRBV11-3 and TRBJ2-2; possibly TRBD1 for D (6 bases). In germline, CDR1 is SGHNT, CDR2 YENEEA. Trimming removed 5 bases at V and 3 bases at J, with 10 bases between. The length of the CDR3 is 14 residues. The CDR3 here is CASSPQGHTGELFF. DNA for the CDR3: TGTGCCAGCAGCCCCCAGGGGCACACCGGGGAGCTGTTTTTT. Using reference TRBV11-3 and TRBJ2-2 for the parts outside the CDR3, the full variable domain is EAGVVQSPRYKIIEKKQPVAFWCNPISGHNTLYWYLQNLGQGPELLIRYENEEAVDDSQLPKDRFSAERLKGVDSTLKIQPAELGDSAVYLCASSPQGHTGELFFGEGSRLTVL.

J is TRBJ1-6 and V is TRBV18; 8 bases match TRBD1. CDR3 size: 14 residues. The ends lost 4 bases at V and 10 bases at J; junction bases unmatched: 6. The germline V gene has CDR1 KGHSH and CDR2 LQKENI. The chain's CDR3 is CASSLGQGESPLHF. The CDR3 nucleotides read TGTGCCAGCTCACTTGGACAGGGAGAATCACCCCTCCACTTT.

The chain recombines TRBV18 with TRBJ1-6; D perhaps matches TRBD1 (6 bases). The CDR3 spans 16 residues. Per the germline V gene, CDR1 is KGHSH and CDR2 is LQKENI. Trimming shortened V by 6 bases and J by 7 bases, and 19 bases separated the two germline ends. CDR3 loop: CASSQPYGQTNSPLHF. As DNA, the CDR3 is TGTGCCAGCTCCCAGCCCTACGGACAGACAAATTCACCCCTCCACTTT.

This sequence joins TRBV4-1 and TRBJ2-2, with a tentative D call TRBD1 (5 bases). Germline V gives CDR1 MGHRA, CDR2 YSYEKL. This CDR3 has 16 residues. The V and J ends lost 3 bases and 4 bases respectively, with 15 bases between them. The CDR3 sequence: CASSQHQGVSTGELFF. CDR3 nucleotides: TGCGCCAGCAGCCAGCACCAAGGGGTTTCCACCGGGGAGCTGTTTTTT.